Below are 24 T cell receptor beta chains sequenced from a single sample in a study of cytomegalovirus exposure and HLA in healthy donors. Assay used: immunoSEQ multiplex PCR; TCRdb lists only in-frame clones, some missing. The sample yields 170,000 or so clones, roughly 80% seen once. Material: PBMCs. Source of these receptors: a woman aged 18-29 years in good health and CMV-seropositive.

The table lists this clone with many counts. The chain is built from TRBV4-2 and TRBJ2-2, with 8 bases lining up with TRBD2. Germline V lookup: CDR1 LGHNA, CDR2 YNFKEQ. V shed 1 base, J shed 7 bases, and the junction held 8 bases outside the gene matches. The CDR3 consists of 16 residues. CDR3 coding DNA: TGTGCCAGCAGCCAAGTAGCCGGGGGGGCTGTCGGGGAGCTGTTTTTT. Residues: CASSQVAGGAVGELFF.

For the CDR3, the DNA is TGTGCCAGCAGTGCTAGTAGCGGGGGGCGTCCCCCCTACAGCACAGATACGCAGTATTTT. Its translation is CASSASSGGRPPYSTDTQYF. The genes are TRBV6-1 and TRBJ2-3, with 10 bases lining up with TRBD2. The CDR3 totals 20 residues. The germline V gene encodes CDR1 MNHNS and CDR2 SASEGT. J was trimmed by 0 bases and V by 4 bases; bases with no gene match: 16.

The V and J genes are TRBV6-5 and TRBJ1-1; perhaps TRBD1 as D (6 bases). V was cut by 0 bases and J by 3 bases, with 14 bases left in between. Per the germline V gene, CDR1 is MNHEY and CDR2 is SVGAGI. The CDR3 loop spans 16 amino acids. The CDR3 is CASSYSGRGQDTEAFF. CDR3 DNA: TGTGCCAGCAGTTACTCGGGCAGGGGTCAGGACACTGAAGCTTTCTTT.

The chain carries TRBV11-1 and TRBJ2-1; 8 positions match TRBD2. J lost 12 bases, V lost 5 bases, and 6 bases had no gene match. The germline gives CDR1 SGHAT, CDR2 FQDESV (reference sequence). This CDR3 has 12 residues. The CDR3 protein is CASSPSGPGQFF. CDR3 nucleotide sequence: TGTGCCAGCAGCCCTAGCGGGCCCGGGCAGTTCTTC.

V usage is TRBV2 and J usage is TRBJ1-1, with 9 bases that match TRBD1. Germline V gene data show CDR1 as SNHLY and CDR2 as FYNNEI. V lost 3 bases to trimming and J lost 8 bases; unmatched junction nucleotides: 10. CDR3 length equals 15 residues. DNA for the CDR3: TGTGCCAGCAGTGAGAGGTGGGACAGGGTAGCCGAAGCTTTCTTT. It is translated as CASSERWDRVAEAFF.

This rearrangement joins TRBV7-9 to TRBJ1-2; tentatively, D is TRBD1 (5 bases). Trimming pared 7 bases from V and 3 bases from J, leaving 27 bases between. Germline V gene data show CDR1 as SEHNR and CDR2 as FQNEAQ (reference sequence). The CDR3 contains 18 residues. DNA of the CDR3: TGTGCCAGCATTTTAGCACGGGGGAGCGATAAAATTCACTATGGCTACACCTTC. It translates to CASILARGSDKIHYGYTF.

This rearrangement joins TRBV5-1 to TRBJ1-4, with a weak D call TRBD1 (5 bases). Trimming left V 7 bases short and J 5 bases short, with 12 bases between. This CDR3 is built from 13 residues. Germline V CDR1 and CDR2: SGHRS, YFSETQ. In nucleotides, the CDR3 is TGCGCCAGCCAGGGCCTGGGGAATGAAAAACTGTTTTTT. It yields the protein CASQGLGNEKLFF.

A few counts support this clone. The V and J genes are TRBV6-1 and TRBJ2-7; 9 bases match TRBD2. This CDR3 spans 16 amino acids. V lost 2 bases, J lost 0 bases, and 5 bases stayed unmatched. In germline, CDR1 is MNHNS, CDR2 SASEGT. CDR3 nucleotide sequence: TGTGCCAGCAGTGAAACGGCGGGGGGGAGCTCCTACGAGCAGTACTTC. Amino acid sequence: CASSETAGGSSYEQYF.

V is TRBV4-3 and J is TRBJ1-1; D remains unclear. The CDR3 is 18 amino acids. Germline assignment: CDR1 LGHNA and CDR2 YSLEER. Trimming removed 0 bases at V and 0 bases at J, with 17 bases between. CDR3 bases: TGCGCCAGCAGCCAAGAAGTGGCTCGGGAACTCATGAACACTGAAGCTTTCTTT. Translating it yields CASSQEVARELMNTEAFF.

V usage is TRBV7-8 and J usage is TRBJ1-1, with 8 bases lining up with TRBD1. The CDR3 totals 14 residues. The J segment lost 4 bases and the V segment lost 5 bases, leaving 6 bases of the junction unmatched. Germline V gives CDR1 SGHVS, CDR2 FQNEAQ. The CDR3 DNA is TGTGCCAGCAGCCCGGACAGGGCTTTCACTGAAGCTTTCTTT. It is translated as CASSPDRAFTEAFF.

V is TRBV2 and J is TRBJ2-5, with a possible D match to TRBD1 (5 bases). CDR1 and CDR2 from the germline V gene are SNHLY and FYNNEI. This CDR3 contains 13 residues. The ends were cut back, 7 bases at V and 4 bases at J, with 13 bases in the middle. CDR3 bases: TGTGCCAGCAAAAAGGACATATTAGAGACCCAGTACTTC. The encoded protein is CASKKDILETQYF. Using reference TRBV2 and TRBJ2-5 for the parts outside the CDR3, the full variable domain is EPEVTQTPSHQVTQMGQEVILRCVPISNHLYFYWYRQILGQKVEFLVSFYNNEISEKSEIFDDQFSVERPDGSNFTLKIRSTKLEDSAMYFCASKKDILETQYFGPGTRLLVL.

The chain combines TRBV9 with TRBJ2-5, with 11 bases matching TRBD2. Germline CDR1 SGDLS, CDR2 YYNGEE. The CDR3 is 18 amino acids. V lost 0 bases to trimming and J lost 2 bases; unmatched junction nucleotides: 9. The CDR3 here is CASSVGLAGGISQETQYF. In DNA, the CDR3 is TGTGCCAGCAGCGTAGGGCTAGCGGGGGGCATCTCACAAGAGACCCAGTACTTC.

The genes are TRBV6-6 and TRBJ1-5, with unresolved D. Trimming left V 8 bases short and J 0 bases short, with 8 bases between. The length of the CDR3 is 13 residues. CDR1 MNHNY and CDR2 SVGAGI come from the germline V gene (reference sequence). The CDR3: CASEEVSNQPQHF. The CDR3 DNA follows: TGTGCCAGCGAAGAGGTTAGCAATCAGCCCCAGCATTTT.

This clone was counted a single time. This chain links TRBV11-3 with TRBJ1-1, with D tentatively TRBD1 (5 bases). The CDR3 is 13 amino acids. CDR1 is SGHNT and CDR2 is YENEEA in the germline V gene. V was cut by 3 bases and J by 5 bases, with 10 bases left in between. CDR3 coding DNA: TGTGCCAGCAGCTTGGGGGAGGGAACTGAAGCTTTCTTT. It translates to CASSLGEGTEAFF.

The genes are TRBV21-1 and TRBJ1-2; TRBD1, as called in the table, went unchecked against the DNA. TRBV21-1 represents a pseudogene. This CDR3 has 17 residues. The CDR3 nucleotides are TGTGCCAGCAGCAAGTGCCCCCGACAGGGTGGTACCTATGGCTACACCTTC. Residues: CASSKCPRQGGTYGYTF.

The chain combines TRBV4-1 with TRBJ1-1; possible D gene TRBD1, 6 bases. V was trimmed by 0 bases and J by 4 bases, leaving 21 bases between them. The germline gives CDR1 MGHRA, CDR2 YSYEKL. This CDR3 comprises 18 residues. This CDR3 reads CASSQDRLSTGTGTEAFF. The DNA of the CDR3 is TGCGCCAGCAGCCAAGATCGTTTATCGACAGGCACTGGCACTGAAGCTTTCTTT.

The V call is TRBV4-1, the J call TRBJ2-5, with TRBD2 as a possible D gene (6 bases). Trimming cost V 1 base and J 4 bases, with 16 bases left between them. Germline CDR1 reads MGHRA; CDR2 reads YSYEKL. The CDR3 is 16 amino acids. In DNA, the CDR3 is TGCGCCAGCAGCCAAGTAACCGGGGAGGACGGAGAGACCCAGTACTTC. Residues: CASSQVTGEDGETQYF.

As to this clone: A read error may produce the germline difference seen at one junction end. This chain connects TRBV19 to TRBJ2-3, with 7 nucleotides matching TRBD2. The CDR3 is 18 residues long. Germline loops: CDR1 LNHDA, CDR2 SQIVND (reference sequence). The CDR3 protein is CASSTGGSVRLAADTQYF. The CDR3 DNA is TGTGCCAGCAGTACGGGGGGTTCCGTGAGATTAGCTGCAGATACGCAGTATTTT.

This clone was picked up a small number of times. The chain's CDR3 is CASSEVLRDRVKGYTF. As DNA, the CDR3 is TGTGCCAGCAGTGAAGTCCTCCGGGACAGGGTAAAGGGCTACACCTTC. V and J are TRBV2 and TRBJ1-2, with 9 bases identical to TRBD1. The V gene's germline CDR1 is SNHLY and CDR2 FYNNEI. The CDR3 consists of 16 residues. Trimming at V came to 1 base and at J to 8 bases, leaving 11 bases not matched to a gene.

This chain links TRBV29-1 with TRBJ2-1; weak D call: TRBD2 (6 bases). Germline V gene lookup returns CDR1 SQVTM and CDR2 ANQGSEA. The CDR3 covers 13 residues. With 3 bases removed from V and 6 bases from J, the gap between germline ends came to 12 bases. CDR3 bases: TGCAGCGTTGAGGGAGGAGGTACCAATGAGCAGTTCTTC. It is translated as CSVEGGGTNEQFF.

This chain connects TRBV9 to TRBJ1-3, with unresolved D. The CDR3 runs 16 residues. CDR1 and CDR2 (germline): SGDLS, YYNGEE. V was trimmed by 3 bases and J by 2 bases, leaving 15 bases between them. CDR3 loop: CASSAGPPGAGNTIYF. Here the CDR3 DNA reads TGTGCCAGCAGCGCCGGACCTCCGGGAGCTGGAAACACCATATATTTT.

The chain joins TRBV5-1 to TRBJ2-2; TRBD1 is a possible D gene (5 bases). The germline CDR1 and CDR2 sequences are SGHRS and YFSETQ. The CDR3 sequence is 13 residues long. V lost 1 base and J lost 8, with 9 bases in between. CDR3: CASSLSWTGELFF. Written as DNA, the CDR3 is TGCGCCAGCAGCTTGAGCTGGACAGGGGAGCTGTTTTTT.

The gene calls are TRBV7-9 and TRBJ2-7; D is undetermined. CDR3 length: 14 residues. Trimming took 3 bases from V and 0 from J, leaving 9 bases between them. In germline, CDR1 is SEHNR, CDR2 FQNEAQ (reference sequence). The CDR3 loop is CASSFGRSSYEQYF. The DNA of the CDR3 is TGTGCCAGCAGCTTTGGCAGAAGCTCCTACGAGCAGTACTTC.

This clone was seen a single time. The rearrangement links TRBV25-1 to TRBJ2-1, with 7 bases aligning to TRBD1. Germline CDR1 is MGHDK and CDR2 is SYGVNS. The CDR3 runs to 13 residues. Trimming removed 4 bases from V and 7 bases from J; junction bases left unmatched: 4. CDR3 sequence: CASSVGTVNEQFF. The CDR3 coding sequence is TGTGCCAGCAGTGTGGGGACAGTGAATGAGCAGTTCTTC.